Listed below are T cell receptor beta chains from one sample, sequenced in a study of cytomegalovirus exposure and HLA in healthy donors. TCRdb keeps only in-frame clones here, not all; method: immunoSEQ multiplex PCR. The table lists more than 140,000 clones, roughly 80% of them singletons. The sequenced sample was PBMCs. The receptors stem from a female donor in good health and CMV-seronegative. CDR3s include the opening cysteine and the closing phenylalanine or tryptophan. D genes are given only for firm matches. Size tells how often a clone was seen (once, few, many) or the class of an expanded clone, and some rows leave it out.

. | TRBJ2-7 | . | TRBV7-8 | CASSLQGGGYEQYF | TGTGCCAGCAGCTTACAAGGGGGGGGCTACGAGCAGTACTTC
. | TRBJ2-7 | TRBD1 | TRBV9 | CASSGGQSYEQYF | TGTGCCAGCAGCGGGGGACAGAGCTACGAGCAGTACTTC
. | TRBJ2-5 | . | TRBV11-2 | CASSLGTGYQETQYF | TGTGCCAGCAGCTTAGGAACAGGTTACCAAGAGACCCAGTACTTC
once | TRBJ2-5 | TRBD1 | TRBV7-2 | CASSSEPGQGKGTQYF | TGTGCCAGCAGCTCGGAGCCGGGACAGGGAAAAGGGACCCAGTACTTC
. | TRBJ2-2 | TRBD1 | TRBV6-5 | CASPRQGANTGELFF | TGTGCCAGCCCGAGACAGGGCGCGAACACCGGGGAGCTGTTTTTT
. | TRBJ2-3 | TRBD1 | TRBV9 | CASSRQGTDTQYF | TGTGCCAGCAGCCGACAGGGGACAGATACGCAGTATTTT
. | TRBJ2-3 | TRBD2 | TRBV28 | CASYRAGVRDTQYF | TGTGCCAGCTATAGAGCGGGAGTCAGAGATACGCAGTATTTT
. | TRBJ1-1 | . | TRBV29-1 | CSARGGPNTEAFF | TGCAGCGCCCGGGGGGGACCGAACACTGAAGCTTTCTTT
. | TRBJ2-7 | TRBD1 | TRBV15 | CATRDRGSYEQYF | TGTGCCACCCGGGACAGGGGGTCCTACGAGCAGTACTTC
once | TRBJ2-3 | . | TRBV5-1 | CATRLLSSQADTQYF | TGCGCCACCCGTCTTTTAAGCTCCCAGGCAGATACGCAGTATTTT
once | TRBJ2-3 | TRBD2 | TRBV7-2 | CASSLGTSVVTDTQYF | TGTGCCAGCAGCTTAGGGACTAGTGTCGTCACAGATACGCAGTATTTT
. | TRBJ2-1 | TRBD2 | TRBV7-3 | CASSRTSDSYNEQFF | TGTGCCAGCAGCCGCACTAGCGACTCCTACAATGAGCAGTTCTTC
. | TRBJ2-7 | TRBD1 | TRBV7-6 | CASSPRDSSSDEQYF | TGTGCCAGCAGCCCCCGGGACAGTTCTTCTGACGAGCAGTACTTC
. | TRBJ1-6 | . | TRBV5-4 | CASSRGAESPLHF | TGTGCCAGCAGCCGTGGGGCCGAGTCACCCCTCCACTTT
. | TRBJ2-7 | TRBD1 | TRBV30 | CAWRGQLYEQYF | TGTGCCTGGAGGGGACAGCTATACGAGCAGTACTTC
. | TRBJ2-1 | TRBD1 | TRBV6-1 | CASTSGQGYNEQFF | TGTGCCAGCACCTCCGGACAGGGCTACAATGAGCAGTTCTTC
. | TRBJ2-2 | TRBD1 | TRBV4-1 | CASSPGGLGQGEWTGELFF | TGCGCCAGCAGCCCAGGTGGCCTGGGACAGGGGGAGTGGACCGGGGAGCTGTTTTTT
. | TRBJ1-5 | TRBD1 | TRBV28 | CASSFGQGAAQPQHF | TGTGCCAGCAGTTTCGGACAGGGGGCTGCTCAGCCCCAGCATTTT
. | TRBJ2-7 | TRBD2 | TRBV28 | CASSFGTSGSSEQYF | TGTGCCAGCAGCTTTGGGACTAGCGGGAGCAGCGAGCAGTACTTC
. | TRBJ1-2 | TRBD1 | TRBV6-1 | CASSESQGAVGGYTF | TGTGCCAGCAGTGAAAGCCAGGGGGCGGTTGGTGGCTACACCTTC
. | TRBJ1-5 | TRBD1 | TRBV2 | CASSEGTGFLAASNQPQHF | TGTGCCAGCAGTGAAGGGACAGGGTTTCTAGCGGCTAGCAATCAGCCCCAGCATTTT
. | TRBJ1-1 | . | TRBV27 | CASSLLATNTEAFF | TGTGCCAGCTCGCTTTTAGCTACGAACACTGAAGCTTTCTTT
few | TRBJ2-7 | . | TRBV5-6 | CASSRVYEQYF | TGTGCCAGCAGTAGAGTCTACGAGCAGTACTTC
. | TRBJ2-7 | TRBD2 | TRBV5-1 | CASSWGTSGFYEQYF | TGCGCCAGCAGCTGGGGGACTAGCGGTTTCTACGAGCAGTACTTC
. | TRBJ1-2 | TRBD1 | TRBV28 | CASSTHGQGGYGYTF | TGTGCCAGCAGTACCCACGGACAGGGAGGCTATGGCTACACCTTC
few | TRBJ2-7 | . | TRBV6-5 | CASIDRKYEQYF | TGTGCCAGCATCGACAGGAAGTACGAGCAGTACTTC
. | TRBJ1-2 | TRBD1 | TRBV5-4 | CASSPRGQGVYGYTF | TGTGCCAGCAGCCCGCGGGGACAGGGAGTTTATGGCTACACCTTC
. | TRBJ1-2 | . | TRBV7-2 | CASSFKAGPNYGYTF | TGTGCCAGCAGCTTTAAGGCAGGGCCTAACTATGGCTACACCTTC
. | TRBJ2-7 | . | TRBV5-4 | CASSPGQVPYEQYF | TGTGCCAGCAGCCCTGGACAAGTCCCCTACGAGCAGTACTTC
. | TRBJ2-1 | . | TRBV11-2 | CASSPGLYNEQFF | TGTGCCAGCAGCCCAGGACTGTACAATGAGCAGTTCTTC
. | TRBJ2-5 | TRBD2 | TRBV7-3 | CASSFSTAGGTAGGRTQYF | TGTGCCAGCAGCTTTTCTACGGCTGGGGGTACCGCGGGGGGGCGGACCCAGTACTTC
. | TRBJ2-3 | . | TRBV27 | CASSPSTDTQYF | TGTGCCAGCAGTCCAAGCACAGATACGCAGTATTTT